Listed here are 23 T cell receptor beta chains from one sample, sequenced in a study of blood T cell repertoires in COVID-19. Measured with immunoSEQ multiplex PCR; TCRdb has only the in-frame clones, and not every one. This table has around 11,000 clones, 80% to 90% appearing once. The sample taken for sequencing was peripheral blood. The receptor source for this set is a human donor in a cohort sampled during active COVID-19.

The CDR3 DNA follows: TGCGCCAGCAGCGCCGGGACAGGGGGCCTTAACTATGGCTACACCTTC. It is translated as CASSAGTGGLNYGYTF. The rearrangement links TRBV5-1 to TRBJ1-2; 12 nucleotides agree with TRBD1. With V trimmed by 4 bases and J by 1 base, 5 bases remained unmatched. CDR1 is SGHRS, CDR2 YFSETQ, per germline. CDR3 length: 16 amino acids.

The V and J genes are TRBV3-1 (or the pseudogene TRBV3-2) and TRBJ1-1; possible D gene TRBD1, 5 bases. From germline, CDR1 is LGHDT and CDR2 YNNKEL (reference sequence). Trimming shortened V by 6 bases and J by 5 bases, and 19 bases separated the two germline ends. This CDR3 comprises 15 residues. The CDR3 loop reads CASRPREGRRTEAFF. CDR3 nucleotide sequence: TGTGCCAGCAGACCCCGCGAGGGGAGGAGAACTGAAGCTTTCTTT.

This clone was seen just once. This sequence joins TRBV5-4 and TRBJ2-5, with TRBD2 matching over 8 bases. J was trimmed by 6 bases and V by 4 bases; bases with no gene match: 8. This CDR3 spans 14 amino acids. Germline V lookup: CDR1 SGHNT, CDR2 YYREEE (reference sequence). The CDR3 is CASSKPGLEQTQYF. As DNA, the CDR3 is TGTGCCAGCAGCAAACCGGGACTAGAGCAGACCCAGTACTTC.

The rearrangement uses TRBV7-2 and TRBJ1-5; 7 bases align to TRBD1. Germline CDR1 SGHTA, CDR2 FQGNSA. This CDR3 is 15 amino acids long. V dropped 7 bases and J dropped 7; count of bases not matched to a gene: 13. The DNA for the CDR3 is TGTGCCAGCACCTTTCGACAGGGTGATTGGCAGCCCCAGCATTTT. Protein product: CASTFRQGDWQPQHF.

This clone occurred once. The V and J genes are TRBV5-6 and TRBJ2-5; 8 bases align to TRBD2. This CDR3 is built from 13 residues. The trim removed 4 bases at V and 7 bases at J, leaving 6 bases unmatched. The germline V gene has CDR1 SGHDT and CDR2 YYEEEE. The DNA of the CDR3 is TGTGCCAGCAGCCTCCCGGGGGGGACGACCCAGTACTTC. It specifies CASSLPGGTTQYF. Full variable domain (rest looked up from reference TRBV5-6 and TRBJ2-5): DAGVTQSPTHLIKTRGQQVTLRCSPKSGHDTVSWYQQALGQGPQFIFQYYEEEERQRGNFPDRFSGHQFPNYSSELNVNALLLGDSALYLCASSLPGGTTQYFGPGTRLLVL.

This chain joins TRBV11-3 and TRBJ2-1; 7 bases map to TRBD1. CDR1 and CDR2 from the germline V gene are SGHNT and YENEEA. There are 14 residues in the CDR3. J gave up 6 bases and V 2 bases, and 4 bases lay outside the gene matches. In nucleotides, the CDR3 is TGTGCCAGCAGCTTAATGTCAGGGGGCAATGAGCAGTTCTTC. It yields the protein CASSLMSGGNEQFF.

This chain connects TRBV30 to TRBJ1-5; TRBD1 might be the D (5 bases). CDR1 is GTSNPN and CDR2 is SVGIG in the germline V gene (reference sequence). The V gene lost 2 bases and the J gene lost 8 bases, with 16 bases spanning the gap. CDR3 length: 14 residues. The CDR3 DNA reads TGTGCCTGGAGTCTGGGCAGGGCAACTAAGCCCCAGCATTTT. Translated, it gives CAWSLGRATKPQHF.

This rearrangement joins TRBV19 to TRBJ2-7, with D possibly being TRBD2 (5 bases). The CDR3 is 13 residues long. Germline values: CDR1 LNHDA, CDR2 SQIVND (reference sequence). The ends were cut back, 3 bases at V and 7 bases at J, with 13 bases in the middle. The CDR3 reads CASSMMIGGEQYF. The CDR3 bases are TGTGCCAGTAGTATGATGATCGGCGGGGAGCAGTACTTC.

V is TRBV30 and J is TRBJ2-5, with D possibly being TRBD2 (5 bases). Germline CDR1 GTSNPN, CDR2 SVGIG (reference sequence). This CDR3 spans 14 amino acids. V lost 2 bases, J lost 1 base, and 11 bases lay in between. The CDR3 is CAWSPGLFQETQYF. The CDR3 nucleotides read TGTGCCTGGAGTCCCGGACTGTTCCAAGAGACCCAGTACTTC.

This rearrangement joins TRBV2 to TRBJ1-5; no firm D call. There are 16 residues in the CDR3. Trimming stripped 3 bases from V and 0 bases from J, with 12 bases between. Germline V gene data show CDR1 as SNHLY and CDR2 as FYNNEI. The CDR3 here is CASSELRVNSNQPQHF. The CDR3 DNA follows: TGTGCCAGCAGTGAGTTGCGAGTTAATAGCAATCAGCCCCAGCATTTT. Based on the CDR3 plus reference TRBV2 and TRBJ1-5, the full variable domain is EPEVTQTPSHQVTQMGQEVILRCVPISNHLYFYWYRQILGQKVEFLVSFYNNEISEKSEIFDDQFSVERPDGSNFTLKIRSTKLEDSAMYFCASSELRVNSNQPQHFGDGTRLSIL.

The chain uses TRBV5-5 and TRBJ1-3; the match to TRBD1 covers 7 bases. The germline CDR1 and CDR2 sequences are SGHKS and YYEKEE (reference sequence). The CDR3 sequence is 15 residues long. V shed 2 bases, J shed 4 bases, and the junction held 6 bases outside the gene matches. The chain's CDR3 is CASSFTGEGGNTIYF. As DNA, the CDR3 is TGTGCCAGCAGCTTCACAGGGGAAGGAGGAAACACCATATATTTT. Full variable domain (remainder filled in from reference TRBV5-5 and TRBJ1-3): DAGVTQSPTHLIKTRGQQVTLRCSPISGHKSVSWYQQVLGQGPQFIFQYYEKEERGRGNFPDRFSARQFPNYSSELNVNALLLGDSALYLCASSFTGEGGNTIYFGEGSWLTVV.

V and J are TRBV6-2 or TRBV6-3 and TRBJ1-2; D remains ambiguous. The CDR3 runs to 13 residues. Germline loops: CDR1 MNHEY, CDR2 SVGEGT. V lost 4 bases to trimming and J lost 2 bases, with 8 bases between them. The CDR3, as DNA: TGTGCCAGCAGTTTTACAGTCAACTATGGCTACACCTTC. This codes for CASSFTVNYGYTF.

The chain is built from TRBV2 and TRBJ2-7; weak D call: TRBD1 (5 bases). Trimming took 6 bases from V and 5 from J, leaving 11 bases between them. The CDR3 spans 12 residues. The V gene's germline CDR1 is SNHLY and CDR2 FYNNEI. CDR3 protein: CASREQVNEQYF. CDR3 DNA: TGTGCCAGCAGAGAACAGGTAAACGAGCAGTACTTC.

This sequence joins TRBV25-1 and TRBJ1-5, with D possibly matching TRBD1 (6 bases). Germline V gene data show CDR1 as MGHDK and CDR2 as SYGVNS. The CDR3 is made up of 12 amino acids. Trimming shortened V by 7 bases and J by 4 bases, and 8 bases separated the two germline ends. Here the CDR3 reads CASKGGNQPQHF. CDR3 nucleotides: TGTGCCAGCAAAGGGGGAAATCAGCCCCAGCATTTT.

V gene TRBV7-2 combines with J gene TRBJ2-7, with 11 bases aligning to TRBD2. Germline assignment: CDR1 SGHTA and CDR2 FQGNSA. The CDR3 covers 15 residues. Germline trimming cut 1 base from V and 9 bases from J; bases unmatched to any gene: 8. The CDR3 loop reads CASSLGLAGGLGQYF. CDR3 nucleotide sequence: TGTGCCAGCAGCTTAGGATTAGCGGGAGGGCTCGGGCAGTACTTC.

The chain joins TRBV19 to TRBJ2-3; 8 bases fit TRBD1. J lost 5 bases, V lost 2 bases, and 3 bases had no gene match. The CDR3 spans 14 residues. CDR1 and CDR2 from the germline V gene are LNHDA and SQIVND (reference sequence). CDR3 DNA: TGTGCCAGTAGTATACAGGGGGCGTTAGATACGCAGTATTTT. Translation: CASSIQGALDTQYF. Based on the CDR3 plus reference TRBV19 and TRBJ2-3, the full variable domain is DGGITQSPKYLFRKEGQNVTLSCEQNLNHDAMYWYRQDPGQGLRLIYYSQIVNDFQKGDIAEGYSVSREKKESFPLTVTSAQKNPTAFYLCASSIQGALDTQYFGPGTRLTVL.

This clone was counted between two and nine times. CDR3 sequence reads: CASSEGRGGLYEQFF. CDR3 nucleotide sequence: TGTGCCAGCAGTGAAGGGCGGGGGGGCCTCTATGAGCAGTTCTTC. The rearrangement links TRBV6-1 to TRBJ2-1, with 9 bases identical to TRBD2. CDR3 size: 15 residues. Germline lookup yields CDR1 MNHNS and CDR2 SASEGT. Losses at the gene ends were 1 base for V and 8 bases for J; bases not matched to a gene: 6.

The chain joins TRBV4-2 to TRBJ2-7, with 12 nucleotides matching TRBD2. The CDR3 totals 15 residues. The germline V gene has CDR1 LGHNA and CDR2 YNFKEQ. The ends lost 3 bases at V and 3 bases at J; junction bases unmatched: 3. The DNA of the CDR3 is TGTGCCAGCAGCCAGCGACTAGCGGGGGTCTACGAGCAGTACTTC. Translating gives CASSQRLAGVYEQYF.

This chain links TRBV5-4 with TRBJ1-2, with 8 bases aligning to TRBD1. This CDR3 region has 14 residues. Germline V gene sequence: CDR1 SGHNT, CDR2 YYREEE (reference sequence). J was trimmed by 7 bases and V by 3 bases; bases with no gene match: 8. CDR3 loop: CASSWASGTGGYTF. The CDR3 DNA reads as TGTGCCAGCAGCTGGGCCTCCGGGACAGGTGGCTACACCTTC.

The V call is TRBV4-1, the J call TRBJ2-3; weak D call: TRBD2 (6 bases). V was pared by 0 bases and J by 4 bases, with 11 bases between. The CDR3 is 15 residues long. The V gene's germline CDR1 is MGHRA and CDR2 YSYEKL. The CDR3 reads CASSQERRDSDTQYF. In DNA, the CDR3 is TGCGCCAGCAGCCAAGAGAGGAGGGACTCAGATACGCAGTATTTT.

The rearrangement links TRBV7-2 to TRBJ1-6; TRBD1 agrees at 9 bases. Losses at the gene ends were 5 bases for V and 8 bases for J; bases not matched to a gene: 7. The CDR3 has 15 amino acids. CDR1 SGHTA and CDR2 FQGNSA come from the germline V gene. The CDR3 sequence is CASSIGTGIDSPLHF. DNA for the CDR3: TGTGCCAGCAGCATCGGGACAGGGATAGATTCACCCCTCCACTTT.

The chain recombines TRBV4-3 with TRBJ2-4, with no clear D. Germline assignment: CDR1 LGHNA and CDR2 YSLEER. Trimming shortened V by 0 bases and J by 1 base, and 16 bases separated the two germline ends. The CDR3 has 18 amino acids. The CDR3 region has the DNA TGCGCCAGCAGCCAAGAGCACAGCAAGGCGCCTGCCAAAAACATTCAGTACTTC. This gives the protein CASSQEHSKAPAKNIQYF.

The chain is built from TRBV28 and TRBJ1-5; tentative D call: TRBD1 (5 bases). The germline V gene has CDR1 MDHEN and CDR2 SYDVKM. The CDR3 length is 15 residues. The V end lost 7 bases, the J end lost 6 bases, and 19 bases lay between the germline ends. The CDR3 here is CASIHGDRGGQPQHF. CDR3 in DNA: TGTGCCAGCATCCATGGGGATAGGGGAGGTCAGCCCCAGCATTTT. The full variable domain, with the rest looked up from reference TRBV28 and TRBJ1-5, is DVKVTQSSRYLVKRTGEKVFLECVQDMDHENMFWYRQDPGLGLRLIYFSYDVKMKEKGDIPEGYSVSREKKERFSLILESASTNQTSMYLCASIHGDRGGQPQHFGDGTRLSIL.